This T cell receptor (beta chain) was sequenced for a study of blood T cell repertoires in COVID-19. Across the whole study: There were acute and convalescent COVID-19 samples, and they came from the United States, Italy and Spain. T cells, B-cell-depleted T cells, or PBMCs supplied cDNA or gDNA.

The CDR3 contains 17 residues. Germline V gene data show CDR1 as SGHAT and CDR2 as FQNNGV. V was clipped by 5 bases and J by 2 bases; unmatched bases: 12. Original handling: Reference gene primer amplification yielded estimated nucleated cell counts. Sequenced by immunoSEQ multiplex PCR; TCRdb stores in-frame clones only, minus some. V, J and clone size are taken as reported in that table, and D and trimming were inferred from the DNA itself. The sample gives 200,000 to 300,000 clones, roughly 82% of which show up once; around 2.4% is in the top ten. This sequence originates from a middle-aged man who had recovered from COVID-19. V usage is TRBV11-2 and J usage is TRBJ1-1; 9 bases align to TRBD1. Material: peripheral blood. The CDR3 sequence is CASSQPRTGEINTEAFF. The DNA of the CDR3 is TGTGCCAGCAGCCAGCCCCGGACAGGGGAGATAAACACTGAAGCTTTCTTT.